This TCR beta chain was sequenced during a study of T cell responses to AZD1222 COVID-19 vaccine. This CDR3 has 14 residues. The germline V and J ends were trimmed by 5 bases and 4 bases, with 14 bases remaining between them. Germline CDR1 reads MNHEY; CDR2 reads SVGAGI. The method was immunoSEQ multiplex PCR; TCRdb's version includes in-frame clones alone and lacks a portion of them. Among some 150,000 clones listed, under 95% were seen once. Findings and limits, study-wide: The study sampled repertoires only after the peak T cell response. Seropositivity was recorded at baseline in only 5 or 6 AZD1222 recipients. Clonal diversity was possibly underestimated, and white British individuals and females predominated among donors.

Concerning this clone: Its specificity is not known.

The chain uses TRBV6-5 and TRBJ1-2; TRBD1 might be the D (6 bases). The source of this sequence is an adult in good health. Material: peripheral blood, obtained on day 0 of AZD1222 vaccination. The CDR3 loop reads CASSTEGGGYGYTF. DNA for the CDR3: TGTGCCAGCAGTACTGAGGGGGGAGGCTATGGCTACACCTTC.